This T cell receptor (beta chain) was sequenced for a study of T cell changes during pregnancy in multiple sclerosis. Within the sample, this clone is large. Trimming stripped 2 bases from V and 7 bases from J, with 15 bases between. This CDR3 is 15 amino acids long. CDR1 and CDR2 (germline): MDHEN, SYDVKM. Profiling relied on immunoSEQ multiplex PCR, and the TCRdb table lists in-frame clones only, not all of them. The sample records about 22,000 clones, roughly 90% being singletons. The sample was CD8+ T cells from peripheral blood mononuclear cells, taken after pregnancy. The J gene is TRBJ2-1, the V gene TRBV28, with a weak D call TRBD2 (6 bases). The sequence was collected from a female donor with multiple sclerosis, enrolled in a pregnancy study. CDR3 loop: CASSLGRDPLNEQFF. The CDR3 DNA sequence: TGTGCCAGCAGTTTAGGGCGGGACCCCTTGAATGAGCAGTTCTTC. The variable domain in full, with the rest retrieved from reference TRBV28 and TRBJ2-1, is DVKVTQSSRYLVKRTGEKVFLECVQDMDHENMFWYRQDPGLGLRLIYFSYDVKMKEKGDIPEGYSVSREKKERFSLILESASTNQTSMYLCASSLGRDPLNEQFFGPGTRLTVL.